The rows below give T cell receptor beta chains drawn from one sample of a study of neurological immune-mediated disorders. One entry per CDR3 protein, called by TCRdb with MiXCR from the 5' RACE reads. Of about 45,000 distinct CDR3 sequences listed, about 14% were seen once; the top ten hold 11%. Material for sequencing was PBMCs. These receptors all stem from a man between 25 and 39 years old in good health. Each CDR3 is given with its conserved first and last residue. Fields, in order: V gene, D gene, J gene, clone size, CDR3 protein, CDR3 DNA. D genes are given only for firm matches. Clone size is not always given. Where it is, it says once, few, many or a class for expanded clones.

>TRBV12-3/TRBV12-4|TRBD1|TRBJ1-2|many
CASRPPRGQGPLGYTF
TGTGCCAGCCGACCTCCAAGAGGACAGGGACCATTGGGCTACACCTTC
>TRBV27|TRBD2|TRBJ2-7|many
CASSLGLAEAYEQYF
TGTGCCAGCAGTTTGGGACTAGCGGAGGCCTACGAGCAGTACTTC
>TRBV5-1|TRBD2|TRBJ2-3|many
CASSLDGLANTQYF
TGCGCCAGCAGCTTGGATGGACTAGCAAATACGCAGTATTTT
>TRBV7-2|.|TRBJ2-1|many
CASSSRFAGEQFF
TGTGCCAGCAGCTCCCGCTTCGCAGGTGAGCAGTTCTTC
>TRBV27|.|TRBJ2-1|.
CASSLESGGFTYNEQFF
TGTGCCAGCAGTTTAGAGTCGGGGGGCTTCACCTACAATGAGCAGTTCTTC
>TRBV5-4|.|TRBJ2-3|many
CASSFSLAGNTDTQYF
TGTGCCAGCAGCTTCTCACTGGCGGGCAACACAGATACGCAGTATTTT
>TRBV28|.|TRBJ1-1|many
CASTTIGTEAFF
TGTGCCAGCACCACCATAGGAACTGAAGCTTTCTTT
>TRBV20-1|.|TRBJ2-1|many
CSARDRVRRGLYNEQFF
TGCAGTGCTAGAGATCGAGTTCGGCGGGGGCTATACAATGAGCAGTTCTTC
>TRBV28|.|TRBJ2-5|many
CASSRGLQETQYF
TGTGCCAGCAGCCGGGGGTTACAAGAGACCCAGTACTTC
>TRBV27|.|TRBJ2-3|many
CASSLAASVRTDTQYF
TGTGCCAGCAGTTTAGCAGCGTCGGTCCGCACAGATACGCAGTATTTT
>TRBV20-1|.|TRBJ2-3|many
CSAIFRDTQYF
TGCAGTGCGATCTTCCGTGATACGCAGTATTTT
>TRBV4-2|.|TRBJ1-1|many
CASRLGNTEAFF
TGTGCCAGCCGATTAGGGAACACTGAAGCTTTCTTT
>TRBV3-1|.|TRBJ1-1|many
CASSQDSEAFF
TGTGCCAGCAGCCAAGACTCTGAAGCTTTCTTT
>TRBV5-1|.|TRBJ2-1|many
CASSLAGRDSGTREQFF
TGCGCCAGCAGCTTGGCGGGGCGGGACTCCGGGACGAGGGAGCAGTTCTTC
>TRBV5-1|.|TRBJ2-5|many
CASQVGPQETQYF
TGCGCCAGCCAGGTTGGGCCCCAAGAGACCCAGTACTTC
>TRBV7-8|TRBD1|TRBJ1-1|few
CASSLATGGTEAFF
TGTGCCAGCAGCTTAGCTACAGGGGGGACTGAAGCTTTCTTT
>TRBV3-1|.|TRBJ2-1|many
CASSQDRRAVGEQFF
TGTGCCAGCAGCCAAGATCGGAGGGCTGTGGGGGAGCAGTTCTTC
>TRBV6-1|.|TRBJ2-3|many
CASERVSSAGTDTQYF
TGTGCCAGCGAAAGGGTCTCTAGCGCCGGCACAGATACGCAGTATTTT
>TRBV28|.|TRBJ1-2|many
CASTGPRYGYTF
TGTGCCAGCACGGGCCCCCGCTATGGCTACACCTTC
>TRBV5-1|.|TRBJ2-7|many
CASSFGYEQYF
TGCGCCAGCAGCTTTGGCTACGAGCAGTACTTC
>TRBV5-1|.|TRBJ2-7|.
CASSLYIRAVEQYF
TGCGCCAGCAGCTTGTATATTAGGGCAGTCGAGCAGTACTTC
>TRBV27|TRBD2|TRBJ2-1|.
CASSFGVSGRGLNEQFF
TGTGCCAGCAGTTTCGGGGTCAGCGGGAGAGGCTTAAATGAGCAGTTCTTC
>TRBV4-1|.|TRBJ2-3|few
CASSQVVDTDTQYF
TGCGCCAGCAGCCAAGTAGTCGACACAGATACGCAGTATTTT
>TRBV10-1|.|TRBJ2-2|many
CASSALNTGELFF
TGCGCCAGCAGCGCGCTAAACACCGGGGAGCTGTTTTTT
>TRBV5-1|.|TRBJ2-6|many
CASSLAMSSGANVLTF
TGCGCCAGCAGCTTGGCGATGAGCTCTGGGGCCAACGTCCTGACTTTC
>TRBV30|.|TRBJ2-7|.
CAWSVPGEQQYF
TGTGCCTGGAGTGTACCGGGGGAGCAGCAGTACTTC
>TRBV20-1|TRBD2|TRBJ2-7|many
CSARAHSGRFDEQYF
TGCAGTGCACGGGCCCATAGCGGGAGATTCGACGAGCAGTACTTC
>TRBV7-8|TRBD2|TRBJ2-1|many
CASSLRLADEYNEQFF
TGTGCCAGCAGCCTCCGACTAGCGGACGAGTACAATGAGCAGTTCTTC
>TRBV7-2|.|TRBJ2-5|many
CASSLARDPGTQYF
TGTGCCAGCAGCTTAGCCCGGGACCCTGGGACCCAGTACTTC
>TRBV10-3|TRBD2|TRBJ2-7|many
CASAQLAGGTYEQYF
TGTGCCAGCGCGCAGCTAGCGGGAGGGACCTACGAGCAGTACTTC
>TRBV20-1|.|TRBJ2-2|many
CSAQRRVQNTGELFF
TGCAGTGCCCAAAGGAGGGTTCAGAACACCGGGGAGCTGTTTTTT
>TRBV5-6|.|TRBJ2-1|many
CASSKSSYNEQFF
TGTGCCAGCAGCAAGAGCTCCTACAATGAGCAGTTCTTC
>TRBV20-1|.|TRBJ2-7|.
CSARDYAGSYEQYF
TGCAGTGCTAGAGATTATGCGGGATCCTACGAGCAGTACTTC
>TRBV7-7|.|TRBJ1-3|few
CASSSVRGKRSGNTIYF
TGTGCCAGCAGCTCAGTCCGGGGCAAGAGGTCTGGAAACACCATATATTTT
>TRBV28|TRBD1|TRBJ2-7|.
CASGLTGGAYEQYF
TGTGCCAGCGGTTTGACAGGGGGAGCTTACGAGCAGTACTTC
>TRBV7-9|.|TRBJ2-7|many
CASSLEGPYEQYF
TGTGCCAGCAGCTTAGAGGGACCGTACGAGCAGTACTTC
>TRBV7-8|TRBD1|TRBJ2-7|many
CASSRDRTGGSYEQYF
TGTGCCAGCAGCCGTGACCGGACAGGGGGCTCCTACGAGCAGTACTTC
>TRBV14|.|TRBJ2-3|many
CASSRRSTDTQYF
TGTGCCAGCAGCCGTAGATCGACAGATACGCAGTATTTT
>TRBV27|TRBD1|TRBJ1-4|many
CASSKGALNEKLFF
TGTGCCAGCAGTAAGGGGGCATTAAATGAAAAACTGTTTTTT
>TRBV6-6|TRBD1|TRBJ1-2|many
CASSADRGSYGYTF
TGTGCCAGCAGTGCGGACAGGGGCAGCTATGGCTACACCTTC
>TRBV7-2|.|TRBJ2-1|few
CASSLRLVLSYNEQFF
TGTGCCAGCAGCTTAAGACTAGTGCTTTCCTACAATGAGCAGTTCTTC
>TRBV14|TRBD2|TRBJ2-1|many
CASSLIAGGPKNEQFF
TGTGCCAGCAGCCTAATAGCGGGAGGGCCGAAGAATGAGCAGTTCTTC
>TRBV3-1|TRBD2|TRBJ2-5|many
CASSRSGRFEETQYF
TGTGCCAGCAGCCGTAGCGGGAGATTTGAGGAGACCCAGTACTTC
>TRBV6-6|.|TRBJ1-4|.
CASSFNQNEKLFF
TGTGCCAGCAGTTTCAACCAGAATGAAAAACTGTTTTTT
>TRBV20-1|TRBD2|TRBJ2-5|many
CSAWGLAGGETQYF
TGCAGTGCTTGGGGACTAGCGGGGGGAGAGACCCAGTACTTC
>TRBV5-1|.|TRBJ1-5|many
CASKEEGRQPQHF
TGCGCCAGCAAAGAAGAAGGGAGACAGCCCCAGCATTTT
>TRBV5-1|.|TRBJ1-5|many
CASSLLGQFDQPQHF
TGCGCCAGCAGCTTGCTCGGACAATTCGATCAGCCCCAGCATTTT
>TRBV10-3|.|TRBJ2-7|.
CAISPRRYEQYF
TGTGCCATCAGTCCCCGGAGGTACGAGCAGTACTTC